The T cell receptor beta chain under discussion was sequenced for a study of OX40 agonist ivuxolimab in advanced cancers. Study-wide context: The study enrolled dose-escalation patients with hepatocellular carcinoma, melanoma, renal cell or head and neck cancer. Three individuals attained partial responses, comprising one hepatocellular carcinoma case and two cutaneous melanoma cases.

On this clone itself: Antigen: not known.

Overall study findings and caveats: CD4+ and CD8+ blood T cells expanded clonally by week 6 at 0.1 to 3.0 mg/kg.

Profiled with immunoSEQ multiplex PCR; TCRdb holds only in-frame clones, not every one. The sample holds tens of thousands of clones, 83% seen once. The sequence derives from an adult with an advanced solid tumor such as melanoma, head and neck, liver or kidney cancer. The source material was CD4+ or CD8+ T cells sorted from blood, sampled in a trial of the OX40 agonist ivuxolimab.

The CDR3 bases are TGTGCCAGCAGCATGACAGATTACAATGAGCAGTTCTTC. Protein product: CASSMTDYNEQFF. The chain joins TRBV27 to TRBJ2-1, with a weak D call TRBD1 (5 bases). The germline gives CDR1 MNHEY, CDR2 SMNVEV (reference sequence). The length of the CDR3 is 13 residues. Trimming shortened V by 6 bases and J by 4 bases, and 10 bases separated the two germline ends.